This entry lists 7 T cell receptor beta chains sequenced from one sample in a study of blood T cell repertoires in COVID-19. The assay was immunoSEQ multiplex PCR, and TCRdb's table has in-frame clones only and misses some. The table includes about 68,000 clones, 65% to 90% detected once. Sequencing used peripheral blood. The receptor source for this set is a man aged 80 or over with acute or convalescent COVID-19.

This clone showed up just once. The chain links TRBV6-4 to TRBJ1-5; 7 nucleotides align to TRBD1. CDR1 is MRHNA, CDR2 SNTAGT, per germline. With 8 bases clipped from V and 7 bases from J, the junction kept 8 bases outside the gene matches. The CDR3 is 13 amino acids. The CDR3 sequence is CASPRDRVQPQHF. The DNA of the CDR3 is TGTGCCAGCCCCCGAGACAGGGTCCAGCCCCAGCATTTT.

The rearrangement links TRBV11-3 to TRBJ1-1, with D tentatively TRBD1 (6 bases). The germline gives CDR1 SGHNT, CDR2 YENEEA. The CDR3 length is 12 residues. Trimming took off 5 bases at V and 5 bases at J, with 9 bases between the two ends. The CDR3 DNA reads as TGTGCCAGCAGCCGCGGACAGACTGAAGCTTTCTTT. Translated, it gives CASSRGQTEAFF.

The chain carries TRBV5-5 and TRBJ1-4; tentative D call: TRBD1 (5 bases). Trimming removed 2 bases at V and 7 bases at J, with 6 bases between. The CDR3 has 12 amino acids. Germline V gene lookup returns CDR1 SGHKS and CDR2 YYEKEE (reference sequence). The CDR3 DNA reads TGTGCCAGCAGCTTTAGGGGTGAAAAACTGTTTTTT. Translated, it gives CASSFRGEKLFF.

This rearrangement joins TRBV9 to TRBJ1-2; unclear D gene. Germline values: CDR1 SGDLS, CDR2 YYNGEE. The CDR3 length is 13 residues. V shed 3 bases and J shed 8 bases, with 14 bases lying between them. Written as DNA, the CDR3 is TGTGCCAGCAGCGAAGACGGGATCCCAGGCTACACCTTC. Translated: CASSEDGIPGYTF.

This clone was counted between two and nine times. The chain employs TRBV6-5 and TRBJ1-6; 7 nucleotides agree with TRBD1. The CDR3 covers 15 residues. Germline-derived CDR1 and CDR2 are MNHEY and SVGAGI. V trimming: 4 bases; J trimming: 8 bases; junction bases outside the gene matches: 8. CDR3 bases: TGTGCCAGCAGTTCCGCACAGGGGAGTGATTCACCCCTCCACTTT. This translates into CASSSAQGSDSPLHF.

The chain has TRBV5-6 and TRBJ1-1, with D hard to call. The CDR3 spans 13 residues. The V gene lost 0 bases and the J gene lost 7 bases, with 10 bases spanning the gap. Per germline, CDR1 SGHDT and CDR2 YYEEEE. CDR3 region: CASSLVHGSEAFF. The CDR3 bases are TGTGCCAGCAGCTTGGTTCATGGCAGTGAAGCTTTCTTT.

V and J are TRBV5-1 and TRBJ1-1; the D is unclear. Germline V gene lookup returns CDR1 SGHRS and CDR2 YFSETQ. CDR3 length: 15 residues. Trimming pared 4 bases from V and 0 bases from J, leaving 13 bases between. CDR3 sequence reads: CASSPLGRLNTEAFF. For the CDR3, the DNA is TGCGCCAGCAGCCCCTTGGGCAGACTGAACACTGAAGCTTTCTTT.